One and the same sample provided the 20 T cell receptor beta chains below, sequenced in a study of blood T cell repertoires in COVID-19 (dated by TCRdb to between 2020 and 2021). The library relied on the immunoSEQ multiplex PCR assay. Here the immuneACCESS table is served through TCRdb, limited to in-frame sequences with V and J called. Missing clones are a known gap in these copies; in checked studies unresolved V genes cover under half, and the rest lacks a known reason. The sample contains approximately 170,000 clones, around four fifths of them found a single time. The ten largest clones take up about 4% of the sample. The sample taken for sequencing was PBMCs or T cells enriched from blood (not recorded which). Receptors originate from a woman in her forties or fifties in a cohort exposed to, infected with or recovered from COVID-19 (not recorded which).

The rearrangement joins TRBV5-1 to TRBJ2-1; 10 positions match TRBD2. J was trimmed by 9 bases and V by 4 bases; bases with no gene match: 10. Germline V gene sequence: CDR1 SGHRS, CDR2 YFSETQ. This CDR3 comprises 15 residues. CDR3 sequence (DNA): TGCGCCAGCAGCCCTAGCGGGGGCCGCGTTGCTGAGCAGTTCTTC. Its translation: CASSPSGGRVAEQFF. The full variable domain, with the rest looked up from reference TRBV5-1 and TRBJ2-1, is KAGVTQTPRYLIKTRGQQVTLSCSPISGHRSVSWYQQTPGQGLQFLFEYFSETQRNKGNFPGRFSGRQFSNSRSEMNVSTLELGDSALYLCASSPSGGRVAEQFFGPGTRLTVL.

The V call is TRBV2, the J call TRBJ2-5; the match to TRBD1 covers 7 bases. Looked up from germline, CDR1 is SNHLY and CDR2 is FYNNEI. After removal of 5 bases from V and 5 bases from J, the junction contained 17 bases not matched to a gene. The CDR3 length is 17 residues. The CDR3 sequence is CASSFDGTDGRRETQYF. CDR3 bases: TGTGCCAGCAGTTTCGACGGGACAGACGGTAGGAGGGAGACCCAGTACTTC.

The rearrangement joins TRBV11-1 to TRBJ2-1, with TRBD2 as a possible D gene (6 bases). Trimming pared 2 bases from V and 6 bases from J, leaving 17 bases between. The CDR3 has 16 amino acids. The V gene's germline CDR1 is SGHAT and CDR2 FQDESV (reference sequence). For the CDR3, the DNA is TGTGCCAGCAGCTTATCGGGGACTCTGACTACCAATGAGCAGTTCTTC. Protein: CASSLSGTLTTNEQFF.

The V and J genes are TRBV7-8 and TRBJ2-1; TRBD2 matches 9 bases. This CDR3 spans 20 amino acids. J gave up 3 bases and V 10 bases, and 25 bases lay outside the gene matches. Germline V gives CDR1 SGHVS, CDR2 FQNEAQ. CDR3 loop: CATSPGKKREVGGYYNEQFF. Here the CDR3 DNA reads TGTGCCACCTCGCCGGGGAAAAAGCGGGAGGTGGGGGGGTACTACAATGAGCAGTTCTTC. Full variable domain (rest looked up from reference TRBV7-8 and TRBJ2-1): GAGVSQSPRYKVAKRGQDVALRCDPISGHVSLFWYQQALGQGPEFLTYFQNEAQLDKSGLPSDRFFAERPEGSVSTLKIQRTQQEDSAVYLCATSPGKKREVGGYYNEQFFGPGTRLTVL.

The chain employs TRBV6-6 and TRBJ2-7, with 8 bases that match TRBD2. CDR1 is MNHNY, CDR2 SVGAGI, per germline (reference sequence). The V and J ends lost 5 bases and 4 bases, in that order; junction bases with no gene match: 4. The CDR3 is 13 amino acids. The CDR3 region has the DNA TGTGCCAGCAGTAACGGGGGGGGTTACGAGCAGTACTTC. Translation gives CASSNGGGYEQYF.

This chain joins TRBV7-3 and TRBJ2-5, with TRBD2 as a possible D gene (5 bases). Germline V gives CDR1 SGHTA, CDR2 FQGTGA. The CDR3 extends over 13 amino acids. V lost 3 bases to trimming and J lost 4 bases, with 9 bases between them. The CDR3 region is CASSFSEGETQYF. DNA for the CDR3: TGTGCCAGCAGCTTTTCAGAGGGAGAGACCCAGTACTTC.

The chain is built from TRBV28 and TRBJ1-4; TRBD1 matches at 9 bases. CDR1 is MDHEN, CDR2 SYDVKM, per germline. The V and J ends lost 5 bases and 7 bases, in that order; junction bases with no gene match: 8. The CDR3 totals 15 residues. The CDR3 here is CASSILRQGVEKLFF. The CDR3 nucleotides are TGTGCCAGCAGTATTCTTCGACAGGGGGTTGAAAAACTGTTTTTT.

Only one count was recorded for this clone. The rearrangement uses TRBV19 and TRBJ1-1; 8 bases fit TRBD1. The CDR3 has 15 amino acids. CDR1 is LNHDA and CDR2 is SQIVND in the germline V gene (reference sequence). The trim removed 8 bases at V and 6 bases at J, leaving 14 bases unmatched. The DNA of the CDR3 is TGTGCCAGTGAACCTTCGGCAGGGGGCTGGGCTGAAGCTTTCTTT. Protein: CASEPSAGGWAEAFF.

The chain carries TRBV10-1 and TRBJ1-1; TRBD1 is a possible D gene (6 bases). The CDR3 is made up of 17 amino acids. The V end was cut by 6 bases, the J end by 0 bases, with 20 bases between. Germline V gene lookup returns CDR1 WNHNN and CDR2 SYGVQD (reference sequence). CDR3 in amino acids: CASRHQDRLNLNTEAFF. The CDR3 DNA follows: TGCGCCAGCAGGCACCAGGACAGATTAAACTTGAACACTGAAGCTTTCTTT.

The V call is TRBV5-6, the J call TRBJ2-1, with 13 positions matching TRBD2. Germline CDR1 reads SGHDT; CDR2 reads YYEEEE. V lost 4 bases, J lost 8 bases, and 12 bases stayed unmatched. CDR3 size: 17 residues. CDR3 DNA sequence: TGTGCCAGCAGCCTCGGGGGAACTAGCGGGAGGGTCTATGAGCAGTTCTTC. This sequence encodes CASSLGGTSGRVYEQFF.

The chain carries TRBV6-5 and TRBJ1-2; TRBD1 aligns across 8 bases. J lost 2 bases, V lost 2 bases, and 4 bases had no gene match. Germline V gene sequence: CDR1 MNHEY, CDR2 SVGAGI. The CDR3 has 15 amino acids. The chain's CDR3 is CASSYGAGGNYGYTF. In nucleotides, the CDR3 is TGTGCCAGCAGTTACGGCGCAGGGGGCAACTATGGCTACACCTTC.

The chain uses TRBV9 and TRBJ2-5; D unclear. The V end was cut by 4 bases, the J end by 5 bases, with 12 bases between. Germline lookup yields CDR1 SGDLS and CDR2 YYNGEE. The CDR3 spans 13 residues. The CDR3 coding sequence is TGTGCCAGCAGCCGAGGAACATCCGAGACCCAGTACTTC. Protein product: CASSRGTSETQYF.

This clone was counted ten times or more. The chain recombines TRBV5-1 with TRBJ2-5; the match to TRBD1 covers 7 bases. This CDR3 region has 13 residues. The V segment lost 5 bases and the J segment 5 bases; nucleotides outside the gene matches: 6. Germline V gene sequence: CDR1 SGHRS, CDR2 YFSETQ. The CDR3 nucleotides read TGCGCCAGCAGATCTACAGGGGAGGAGACCCAGTACTTC. Amino acid sequence: CASRSTGEETQYF. Complete variable domain (other parts from reference TRBV5-1 and TRBJ2-5): KAGVTQTPRYLIKTRGQQVTLSCSPISGHRSVSWYQQTPGQGLQFLFEYFSETQRNKGNFPGRFSGRQFSNSRSEMNVSTLELGDSALYLCASRSTGEETQYFGPGTRLLVL.

In this sample, this clone turned up many times. The chain recombines TRBV24-1 with TRBJ1-2; TRBD1 agrees at 9 bases. This CDR3 has 13 amino acids. Germline-derived CDR1 and CDR2 are KGHDR and SFDVKD. After removal of 4 bases from V and 8 bases from J, the junction contained 4 bases not matched to a gene. The CDR3 region is CATSDRGTGGYTF. The CDR3 DNA follows: TGTGCCACCAGTGACAGAGGGACAGGGGGCTACACCTTC.

The chain combines TRBV29-1 with TRBJ1-2, with D tentatively TRBD1 (5 bases). CDR3 length: 13 amino acids. Germline lookup yields CDR1 SQVTM and CDR2 ANQGSEA. Trimming shortened V by 4 bases and J by 8 bases, and 17 bases separated the two germline ends. The CDR3 DNA reads as TGCAGCGTTGGGGAAAGCGGGGGGAGAGGCTACACCTTC. Translating it yields CSVGESGGRGYTF.

This clone was counted between two and nine times. The chain employs TRBV3-1 (or the pseudogene TRBV3-2) and TRBJ1-2, with a possible D match to TRBD1 (6 bases). This CDR3 comprises 13 residues. The germline gives CDR1 LGHDT, CDR2 YNNKEL (reference sequence). Between the trimmed V and J ends, which lost 5 bases and 4 bases, there was a span of 11 bases. Written as DNA, the CDR3 is TGTGCCAGCAGCGGGACAAGAAGCTATGGCTACACCTTC. Protein: CASSGTRSYGYTF.

This clone turned up a few times. This chain joins TRBV5-8 and TRBJ2-7; D ambiguous. The V and J ends lost 2 bases and 2 bases respectively, with 11 bases between them. The CDR3 runs 14 residues. CDR1 is SGHTS and CDR2 is YDEGEE in the germline V gene. The CDR3 reads CASSFMRGAYEQYF. CDR3 in DNA: TGTGCCAGCAGCTTTATGAGAGGAGCCTACGAGCAGTACTTC.

This clone has a handful of counts. The genes are TRBV4-3 and TRBJ1-4; D is perhaps TRBD1 (5 bases). V was trimmed by 0 bases and J by 8 bases, leaving 16 bases between them. The CDR3 sequence is 16 residues long. Germline CDR1 and CDR2: LGHNA and YSLEER. The CDR3 here is CASSQDLGREGEKLFF. The CDR3 DNA sequence: TGCGCCAGCAGCCAAGATTTGGGACGGGAGGGAGAAAAACTGTTTTTT.

The chain links TRBV29-1 to TRBJ2-6; 9 bases agree with TRBD1. This CDR3 has 15 amino acids. J lost 3 bases, V lost 4 bases, and 4 bases had no gene match. Germline CDR1 SQVTM, CDR2 ANQGSEA. The CDR3 here is CSVGTGGFGANVLTF. Written as DNA, the CDR3 is TGCAGCGTTGGTACAGGGGGCTTTGGGGCCAACGTCCTGACTTTC.

This chain connects TRBV7-9 to TRBJ1-4; D unclear. The CDR3 covers 16 residues. V was pared by 1 base and J by 4 bases, with 13 bases between. The germline gives CDR1 SEHNR, CDR2 FQNEAQ (reference sequence). CDR3 nucleotides: TGTGCCAGCAGCTTAGGCAGGAGGGAACATAATGAAAAACTGTTTTTT. It is translated as CASSLGRREHNEKLFF.